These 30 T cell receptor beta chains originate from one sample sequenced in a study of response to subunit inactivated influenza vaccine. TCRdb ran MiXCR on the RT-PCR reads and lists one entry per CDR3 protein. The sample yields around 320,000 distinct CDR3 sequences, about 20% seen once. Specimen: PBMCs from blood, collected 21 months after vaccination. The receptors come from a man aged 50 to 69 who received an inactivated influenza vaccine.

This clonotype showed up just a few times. CDR3 sequence (DNA): TGTGCCAGCAGCCCTGATTACGGGTTCTACAATGAGCAGTTCTTC. Amino acid sequence: CASSPDYGFYNEQFF. V and J are TRBV7-6 and TRBJ2-1; D gene uncertain. This CDR3 region has 15 residues. Germline V gene data show CDR1 as SGHVS and CDR2 as FNYEAQ. The ends were cut back, 5 bases at V and 3 bases at J, with 14 bases in the middle. Full variable domain (outside the CDR3, taken from reference TRBV7-6 and TRBJ2-1): GAGVSQSPRYKVTKRGQDVALRCDPISGHVSLYWYRQALGQGPEFLTYFNYEAQQDKSGLPNDRFSAERPEGSISTLTIQRTEQRDSAMYRCASSPDYGFYNEQFFGPGTRLTVL.

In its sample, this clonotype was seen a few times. The CDR3 nucleotides read TGTGCCAGCAGTTACTCGTATCAGGGTAACTATGGCTACACCTTC. Translating it yields CASSYSYQGNYGYTF. This chain uses TRBV6-5 with TRBJ1-2, with D tentatively TRBD1 (5 bases). This CDR3 is built from 15 residues. The V gene lost 0 bases and the J gene lost 1 base, with 9 bases spanning the gap. In germline, CDR1 is MNHEY, CDR2 SVGAGI.

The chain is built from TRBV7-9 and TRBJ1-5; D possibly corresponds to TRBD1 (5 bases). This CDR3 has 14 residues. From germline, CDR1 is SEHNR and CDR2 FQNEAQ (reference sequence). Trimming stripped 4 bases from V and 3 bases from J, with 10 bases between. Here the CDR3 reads CASSWDAPNQPQHF. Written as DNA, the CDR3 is TGTGCCAGCAGCTGGGACGCCCCCAATCAGCCCCAGCATTTT.

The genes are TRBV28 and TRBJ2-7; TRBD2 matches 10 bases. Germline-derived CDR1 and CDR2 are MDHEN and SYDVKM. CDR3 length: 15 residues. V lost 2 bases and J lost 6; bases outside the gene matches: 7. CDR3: CASSLGASGRGEQYF. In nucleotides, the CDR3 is TGTGCCAGCAGTTTAGGAGCTAGCGGGAGAGGCGAGCAGTACTTC.

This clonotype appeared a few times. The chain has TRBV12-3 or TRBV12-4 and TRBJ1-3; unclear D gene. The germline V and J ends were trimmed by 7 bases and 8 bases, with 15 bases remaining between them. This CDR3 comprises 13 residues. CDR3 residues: CASTPTRVDTIYF. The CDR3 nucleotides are TGTGCCAGCACCCCGACTCGGGTAGACACCATATATTTT.

This CDR3 reads CASRGASEETQYF. Written as DNA, the CDR3 is TGTGCCAGCAGGGGGGCGAGCGAAGAGACCCAGTACTTC. The J gene is TRBJ2-5, the V gene TRBV7-2; D possibly corresponds to TRBD1 (6 bases). Deletions cut 6 bases from V and 3 bases from J, with 11 bases between. The germline V gene encodes CDR1 SGHTA and CDR2 FQGNSA. This CDR3 is 13 amino acids long.

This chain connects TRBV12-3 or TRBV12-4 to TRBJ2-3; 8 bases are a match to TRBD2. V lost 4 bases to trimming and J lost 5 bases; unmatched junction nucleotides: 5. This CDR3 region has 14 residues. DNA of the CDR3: TGTGCCAGCAGTTCAGCGGGAGTTGGAGATACGCAGTATTTT. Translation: CASSSAGVGDTQYF.

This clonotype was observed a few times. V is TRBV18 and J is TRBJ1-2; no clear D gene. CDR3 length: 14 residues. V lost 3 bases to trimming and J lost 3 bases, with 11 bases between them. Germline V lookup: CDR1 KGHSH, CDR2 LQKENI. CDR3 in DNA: TGTGCCAGCTCACCGGCAGCAGGCCACTATGGCTACACCTTC. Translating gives CASSPAAGHYGYTF.

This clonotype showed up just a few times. CDR3 in amino acids: CASSFPGRKNEKLFF. The CDR3 nucleotides read TGTGCCAGCAGTTTTCCGGGACGGAAGAATGAAAAACTGTTTTTT. The chain recombines TRBV6-2 or TRBV6-3 with TRBJ1-4; perhaps TRBD1 as D (5 bases). This CDR3 contains 15 residues. Germline CDR1 MNHEY, CDR2 SVGEGT. V was pared by 4 bases and J by 5 bases, with 14 bases between.

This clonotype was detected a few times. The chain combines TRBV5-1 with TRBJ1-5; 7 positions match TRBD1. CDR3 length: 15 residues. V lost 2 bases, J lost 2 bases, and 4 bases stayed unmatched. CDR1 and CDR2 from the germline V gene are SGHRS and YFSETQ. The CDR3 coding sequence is TGCGCCAGCAGCTTTAACGGACAGGGCAATCAGCCCCAGCATTTT. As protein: CASSFNGQGNQPQHF.

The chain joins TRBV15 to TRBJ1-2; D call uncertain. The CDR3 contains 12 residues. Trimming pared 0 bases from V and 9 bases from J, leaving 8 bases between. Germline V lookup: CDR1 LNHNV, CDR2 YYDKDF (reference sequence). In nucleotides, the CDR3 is TGTGCCACCAGCAGAGATCTAGGTAGCTACACCTTC. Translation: CATSRDLGSYTF.

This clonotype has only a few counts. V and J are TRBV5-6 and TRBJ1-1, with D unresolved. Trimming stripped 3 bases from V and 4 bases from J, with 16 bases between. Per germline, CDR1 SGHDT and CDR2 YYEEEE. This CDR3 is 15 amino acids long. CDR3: CASSSLEVAITEAFF. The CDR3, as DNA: TGTGCCAGCAGCTCCCTCGAGGTGGCGATCACTGAAGCTTTCTTT. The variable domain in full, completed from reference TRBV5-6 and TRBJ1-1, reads DAGVTQSPTHLIKTRGQQVTLRCSPKSGHDTVSWYQQALGQGPQFIFQYYEEEERQRGNFPDRFSGHQFPNYSSELNVNALLLGDSALYLCASSSLEVAITEAFFGQGTRLTVV.

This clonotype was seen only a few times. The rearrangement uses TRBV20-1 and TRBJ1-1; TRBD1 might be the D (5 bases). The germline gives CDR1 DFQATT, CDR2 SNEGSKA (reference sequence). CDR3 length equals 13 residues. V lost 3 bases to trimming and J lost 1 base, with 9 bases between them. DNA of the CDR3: TGCAGTGCTAGGGGTGGGACGAACACTGAAGCTTTCTTT. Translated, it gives CSARGGTNTEAFF.

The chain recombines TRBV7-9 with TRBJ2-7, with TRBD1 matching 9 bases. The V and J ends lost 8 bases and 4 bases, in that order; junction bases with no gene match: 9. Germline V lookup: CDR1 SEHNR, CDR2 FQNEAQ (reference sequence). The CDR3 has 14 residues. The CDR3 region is CASGPGTGPYEQYF. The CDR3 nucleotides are TGTGCCAGCGGCCCCGGGACAGGGCCGTACGAGCAGTACTTC.

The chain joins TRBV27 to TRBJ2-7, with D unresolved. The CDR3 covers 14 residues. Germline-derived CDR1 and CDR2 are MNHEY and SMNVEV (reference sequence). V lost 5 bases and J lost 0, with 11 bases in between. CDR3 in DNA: TGTGCCAGCAGTGTTCCGGGCCGCTCCTACGAGCAGTACTTC. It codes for CASSVPGRSYEQYF.

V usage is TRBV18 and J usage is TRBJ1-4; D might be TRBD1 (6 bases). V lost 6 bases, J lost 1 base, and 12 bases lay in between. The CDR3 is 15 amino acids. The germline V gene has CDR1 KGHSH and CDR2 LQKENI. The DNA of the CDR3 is TGTGCCAGCTCGGAGCGGACAGTAACTAATGAAAAACTGTTTTTT. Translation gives CASSERTVTNEKLFF.

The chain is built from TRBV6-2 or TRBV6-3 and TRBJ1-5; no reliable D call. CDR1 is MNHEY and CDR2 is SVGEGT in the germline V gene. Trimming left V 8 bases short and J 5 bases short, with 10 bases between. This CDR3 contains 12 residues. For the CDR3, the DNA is TGTGCCAGCTGCGGTAAGGATCAGCCCCAGCATTTT. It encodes CASCGKDQPQHF.

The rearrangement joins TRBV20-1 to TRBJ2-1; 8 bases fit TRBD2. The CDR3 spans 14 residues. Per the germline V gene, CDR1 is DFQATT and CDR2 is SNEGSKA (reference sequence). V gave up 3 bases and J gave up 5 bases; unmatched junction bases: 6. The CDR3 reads CSASAGGWDNEQFF. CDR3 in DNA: TGCAGTGCTAGTGCGGGGGGCTGGGACAATGAGCAGTTCTTC.

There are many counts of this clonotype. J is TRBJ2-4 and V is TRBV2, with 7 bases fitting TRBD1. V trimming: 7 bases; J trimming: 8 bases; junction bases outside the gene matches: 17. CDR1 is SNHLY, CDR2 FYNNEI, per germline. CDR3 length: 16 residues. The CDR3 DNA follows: TGTGCCAGCACTTTGGGACAGCTCTCTAGGAGTGACATTCAGTACTTC. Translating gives CASTLGQLSRSDIQYF.

The CDR3 sequence: CATSPETVGAYNEQFF. The CDR3 nucleotides are TGTGCCACCAGCCCTGAGACGGTAGGGGCCTACAATGAGCAGTTCTTC. The chain is built from TRBV24-1 and TRBJ2-1; maybe TRBD1 (5 bases). The V gene's germline CDR1 is KGHDR and CDR2 SFDVKD. The CDR3 consists of 16 residues. V was cut by 7 bases and J by 2 bases, with 17 bases left in between.

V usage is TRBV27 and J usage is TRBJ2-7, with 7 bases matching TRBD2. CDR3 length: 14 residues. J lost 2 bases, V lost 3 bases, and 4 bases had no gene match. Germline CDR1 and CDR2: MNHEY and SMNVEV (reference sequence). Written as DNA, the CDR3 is TGTGCCAGCAGTTTGGGGAGGGCTACCTACGAGCAGTACTTC. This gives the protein CASSLGRATYEQYF.

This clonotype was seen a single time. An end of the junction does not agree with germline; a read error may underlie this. CDR3 coding DNA: TGCGCCGGCAGCCCGGAGGGTGGTAGAAACACCATATATTTT. Its protein is CAGSPEGGRNTIYF. The V and J genes are TRBV5-1 and TRBJ1-3, with unresolved D. Germline V gene sequence: CDR1 SGHRS, CDR2 YFSETQ. The CDR3 runs to 14 residues.

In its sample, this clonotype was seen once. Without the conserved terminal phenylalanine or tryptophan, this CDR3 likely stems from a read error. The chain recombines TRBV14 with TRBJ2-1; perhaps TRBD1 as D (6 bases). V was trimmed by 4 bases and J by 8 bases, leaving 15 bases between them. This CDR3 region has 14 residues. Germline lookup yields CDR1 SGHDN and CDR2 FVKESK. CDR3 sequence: CASSPLGGIDEQFL. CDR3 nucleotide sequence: TGTGCCAGCAGCCCCCTAGGGGGTATCGATGAGCAGTTCTTG.

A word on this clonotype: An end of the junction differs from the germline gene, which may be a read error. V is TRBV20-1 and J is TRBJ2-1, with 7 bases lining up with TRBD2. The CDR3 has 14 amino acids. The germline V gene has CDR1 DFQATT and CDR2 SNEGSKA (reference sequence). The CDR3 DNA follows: TGCAGCGCTAGGCAGGGAGGGACCTACAATGAGCAGTTCTTC. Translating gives CSARQGGTYNEQFF.

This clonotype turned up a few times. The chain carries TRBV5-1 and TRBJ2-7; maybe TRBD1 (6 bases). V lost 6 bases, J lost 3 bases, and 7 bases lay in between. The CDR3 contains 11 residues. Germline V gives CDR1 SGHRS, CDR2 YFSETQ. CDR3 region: CASKQGYEQYF. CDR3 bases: TGCGCCAGCAAACAGGGCTACGAGCAGTACTTC.

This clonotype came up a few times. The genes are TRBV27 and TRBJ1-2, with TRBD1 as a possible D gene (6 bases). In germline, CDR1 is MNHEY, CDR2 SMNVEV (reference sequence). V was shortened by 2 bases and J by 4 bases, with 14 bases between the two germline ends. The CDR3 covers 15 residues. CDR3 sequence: CASSLNRQATYGYTF. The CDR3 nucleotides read TGTGCCAGCAGTTTAAATCGACAGGCGACCTATGGCTACACCTTC.

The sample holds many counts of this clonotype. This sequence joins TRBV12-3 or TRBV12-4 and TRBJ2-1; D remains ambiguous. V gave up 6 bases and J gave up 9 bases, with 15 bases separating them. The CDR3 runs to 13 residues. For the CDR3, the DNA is TGTGCCAGCAGCCCTACTTTGGCTGGTGAGCAGTTCTTC. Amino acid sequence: CASSPTLAGEQFF.

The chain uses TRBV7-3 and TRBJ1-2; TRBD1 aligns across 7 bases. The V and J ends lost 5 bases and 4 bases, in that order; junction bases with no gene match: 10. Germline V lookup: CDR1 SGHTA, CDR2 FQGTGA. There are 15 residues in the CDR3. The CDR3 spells CASSPEGAGTYGYTF. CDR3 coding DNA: TGTGCCAGCAGCCCAGAGGGGGCAGGGACCTATGGCTACACCTTC. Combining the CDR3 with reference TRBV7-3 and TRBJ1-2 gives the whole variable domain GAGVSQTPSNKVTEKGKYVELRCDPISGHTALYWYRQSLGQGPEFLIYFQGTGAADDSGLPNDRFFAVRPEGSVSTLKIQRTERGDSAVYLCASSPEGAGTYGYTFGSGTRLTVV.

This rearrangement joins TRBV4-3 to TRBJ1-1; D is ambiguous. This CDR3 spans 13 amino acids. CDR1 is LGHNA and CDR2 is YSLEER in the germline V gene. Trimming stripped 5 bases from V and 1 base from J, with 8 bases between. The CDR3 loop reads CASSGRANTEAFF. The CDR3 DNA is TGCGCCAGCAGCGGACGGGCGAACACTGAAGCTTTCTTT.

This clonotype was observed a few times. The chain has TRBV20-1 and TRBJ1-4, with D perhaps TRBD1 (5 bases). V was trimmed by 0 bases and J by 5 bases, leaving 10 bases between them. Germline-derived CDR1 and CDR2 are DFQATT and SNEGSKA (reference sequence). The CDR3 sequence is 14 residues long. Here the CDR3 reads CSARETAKNEKLFF. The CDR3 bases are TGCAGTGCTAGAGAGACAGCCAAGAATGAAAAACTGTTTTTT.